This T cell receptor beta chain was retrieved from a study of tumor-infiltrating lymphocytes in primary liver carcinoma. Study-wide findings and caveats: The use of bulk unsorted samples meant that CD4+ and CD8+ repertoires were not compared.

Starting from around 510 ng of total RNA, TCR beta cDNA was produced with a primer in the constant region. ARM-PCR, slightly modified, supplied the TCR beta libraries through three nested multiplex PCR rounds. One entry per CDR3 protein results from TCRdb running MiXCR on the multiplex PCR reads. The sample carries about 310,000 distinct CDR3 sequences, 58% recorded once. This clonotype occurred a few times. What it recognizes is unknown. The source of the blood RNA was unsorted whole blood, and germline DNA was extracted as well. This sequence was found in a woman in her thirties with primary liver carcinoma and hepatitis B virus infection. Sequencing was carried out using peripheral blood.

The CDR3 spells CASRGRNTEAFF. The CDR3 region has the DNA TGTGCTAGTAGGGGGAGGAACACTGAAGCTTTCTTT. The rearrangement links TRBV28 to TRBJ1-1; D is perhaps TRBD1 (6 bases). Germline CDR1 reads MDHEN; CDR2 reads SYDVKM. The CDR3 extends over 12 amino acids. Together with reference TRBV28 and TRBJ1-1, the CDR3 gives the full variable domain: DVKVTQSSRYLVKRTGEKVFLECVQDMDHENMFWYRQDPGLGLRLIYFSYDVKMKEKGDIPEGYSVSREKKERFSLILESASTNQTSMYLCASRGRNTEAFFGQGTRLTVV.